This T cell receptor beta chain was sequenced in a study of cytomegalovirus exposure and HLA in healthy donors. Study findings and constraints: Researchers counted some 150 TCR beta chains as cytomegalovirus-associated. Several of the most significant clusters appeared, in a later analysis, to be linked to common viral pathogens. The authors assumed roughly uniform sequencing depth across donors for presence/absence analyses.

Notes on this clone: Its antigen is as yet unknown.

The PCR made use of 60 Vbeta and 13 Jbeta primers. Clones were read by immunoSEQ multiplex PCR, and TCRdb kept only the in-frame ones, dropping some. The data hold under 150,000 clones, with 80% observed a single time. The clonotype originates from a male donor in good health and CMV-seronegative. Input material: PBMCs.

CDR3 nucleotide sequence: TGTGCCAGCAGTGAACCCCTCGAACGAGGTCTTGGTCAGCCCCAGCATTTT. Translated, it gives CASSEPLERGLGQPQHF. The gene calls are TRBV25-1 and TRBJ1-5; D gene uncertain. Trimming stripped 2 bases from V and 6 bases from J, with 20 bases between. Germline CDR1 MGHDK, CDR2 SYGVNS. The CDR3 loop spans 17 amino acids.